This TCR beta chain was recorded in a study of Graves' ophthalmopathy and Graves' hyperthyroidism (dated by TCRdb to 2016 to 2019). Describing the broader study: Peripheral blood samples were taken at the time of initial diagnosis, before any treatment was given. The study used TCR beta repertoire signatures to distinguish Graves' ophthalmopathy from Graves' hyperthyroidism and to predict progression to ophthalmopathy. In total, 135 blood samples were TCR-sequenced: some 43 ophthalmopathy, about 75 hyperthyroidism and approximately 17 hyperthyroidism-to-ophthalmopathy patients. To explore V-J signatures that separate ophthalmopathy from hyperthyroidism, a discovery set of 100 patients was enrolled, consisting of approximately 45 with ophthalmopathy and 57 with stable hyperthyroidism. An independent validation cohort comprised some 19 hyperthyroidism patients and 15 to 17 patients who later progressed from hyperthyroidism to ophthalmopathy. In five or six hyperthyroidism patients, T-cell repertoires of thyroid tissue and blood were compared. Following sample collection, hyperthyroidism patients were given methimazole at a starting dose of 30 mg daily, and ophthalmopathy patients were given high-dose intravenous methylprednisolone.

For repertoire sequencing, TCR beta CDR3 regions were amplified from RNA transcripts. The first round was an RT-PCR using HTBI primers with the Qiagen OneStep RT-PCR kit, and this first round was followed by a second-round multiplex PCR, then size selection and purification. The libraries underwent paired-end sequencing with 100 bp reads on an Illumina HiSeq2000. The paper's data handling went like this. SOAPnuke was used to process the reads, throwing out any read that had adapters, had uncalled bases, had a mean Phred below 15, or lacked an exact constant-primer or identifier match. COPE v1.2.5 was used to merge the high-quality paired reads. Clonotypes were defined as unique nucleotide sequences and were aligned to IMGT TRB V, D and J references using MiTCR v1.1. The analysis was limited to V-J combinations with a frequency above 0.0001, which together covered 99.2% of the repertoires. A TCR clonal expansion and chaos score per V-J combination was defined as the ratio of F50 clonal expansion to chaos observed in the TCRdist matrix. Welch's t-statistics and random forest were used to reduce the features to approximately 13 V-J combinations, which were then used as input to a naive Bayes classifier. Thyroid-blood repertoire similarity was quantified with the Morisita-Horn index. TCRdb trimmed public reads at Q25 via fastp, called clones via MiXCR and kept in-frame beta chains. A single entry per CDR3 protein holds the most common genes and DNA from its merged rows. TCRdb assigned the V and J calls; the authors' analysis was not used. This sample holds about 700,000 distinct CDR3 sequences; around 40% were observed only once. The ten largest clones capture 44% of the sample.

A single count supports this clonotype. There is no known antigen for this receptor. Base-call qualities are not available, and no considerably larger clone is one nucleotide away. Weak support is all one read offers. The paper as a whole reports these results and caveats: Sample size was not statistically predetermined, and group allocation was not concealed from the investigators. Most expanded thyroid clonotypes with frequency above 0.001 were also detected in blood, suggesting blood repertoires may reflect the thyroid immune response. In validation, the model predicted ophthalmopathy progression with more than 55% sensitivity and about 77% specificity; some 13 predicted patients were CT-confirmed with GO in a median of approximately 6.2 months. In cross-validation, the 13-signature model distinguished ophthalmopathy from stable hyperthyroidism with nearly 90% sensitivity and around 82% specificity, and in the test set the corresponding values were about 80% and 75%.

Ophthalmopathy patients were characterized by moderately to severely active disease, a Clinical Activity Score of at least 3, a NOSPECS grade of at least 4, and a disease duration under 3 months. Patients with other autoimmune diseases, uncontrolled infections, pregnancy or lactation were excluded from the study. Diagnosis relied on clinical symptoms, serum thyroxine, TRAb, thyroid ultrasound and orbital computed tomography. PBMCs were isolated from 8 to 10 ml of fresh peripheral blood by Ficoll-Paque density gradient centrifugation. Trizol reagent was used to extract the total RNA, and its quality was then checked on an Agilent 2100 Bioanalyzer. Reading from cysteine to phenylalanine, the CDR3 counts 16 amino acids. Of the read, only the CDR3 DNA is kept; its 48 bases are in frame from base 1. V drops 4 bases and J drops 3 bases, leaving 19 bases in between. According to the germline V gene, CDR1 reads SGHDN and CDR2 reads FVKESK.

The chain couples TRBV14 to TRBJ2-7, and TRBD1 may be the D gene, going by 6 matching bases. The clonotype comes from an adult man with Graves' ophthalmopathy. Sequenced: peripheral blood. The CDR3 is CASSLAGDIRNYEQYF. The sequenced DNA: TGTGCCAGCAGCCTCGCAGGGGACATAAGAAACTACGAGCAGTACTTC.